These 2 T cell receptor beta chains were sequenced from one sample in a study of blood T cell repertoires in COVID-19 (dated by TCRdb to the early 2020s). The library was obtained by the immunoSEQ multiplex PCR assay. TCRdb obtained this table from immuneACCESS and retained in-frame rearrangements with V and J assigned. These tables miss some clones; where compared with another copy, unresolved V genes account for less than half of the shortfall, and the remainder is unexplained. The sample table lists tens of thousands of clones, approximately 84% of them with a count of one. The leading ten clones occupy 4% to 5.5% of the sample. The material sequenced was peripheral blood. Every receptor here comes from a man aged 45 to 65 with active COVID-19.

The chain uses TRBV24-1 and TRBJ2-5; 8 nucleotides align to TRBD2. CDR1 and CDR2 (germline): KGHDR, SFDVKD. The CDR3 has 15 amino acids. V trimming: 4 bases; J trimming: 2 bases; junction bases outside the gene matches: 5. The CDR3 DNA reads TGTGCCACCAGTGAAACTAGCGGTGCTCAAGAGACCCAGTACTTC. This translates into CATSETSGAQETQYF.

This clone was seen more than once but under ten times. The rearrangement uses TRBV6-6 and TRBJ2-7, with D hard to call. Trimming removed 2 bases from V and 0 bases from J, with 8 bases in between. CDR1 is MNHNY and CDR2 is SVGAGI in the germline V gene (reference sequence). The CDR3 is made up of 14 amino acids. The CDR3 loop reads CASSYDPDSYEQYF. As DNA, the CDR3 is TGTGCCAGCAGTTACGATCCAGACTCCTACGAGCAGTACTTC.